Below, 8 T cell receptor beta chains from the same sample are listed, as sequenced in a study of early T cells in non-severe SARS-CoV-2 infection. TCRdb reanalysed the 5' RACE reads using MiXCR and keeps one entry per CDR3 protein. This repertoire shows over 95,000 distinct CDR3 sequences, roughly 17% found once; its top ten account for roughly 1.3%. The sequenced material came from whole blood. All receptors derive from an adult who was a healthcare worker with PCR-confirmed SARS-CoV-2 infection or an uninfected control (not recorded which).

The J gene is TRBJ2-1, the V gene TRBV3-1; 14 positions match TRBD2. The CDR3 contains 18 residues. Germline CDR1 LGHDT, CDR2 YNNKEL (reference sequence). J was trimmed by 8 bases and V by 4 bases; bases with no gene match: 13. In nucleotides, the CDR3 is TGTGCCAGCAGCCTAACCCGACTAGCGGGGGGGCATTTGGATGAGCAGTTCTTC. Translating gives CASSLTRLAGGHLDEQFF.

The rearrangement uses TRBV7-6 and TRBJ2-1; D assignment may be TRBD1 or TRBD2 (5 bases each). In germline, CDR1 is SGHVS, CDR2 FNYEAQ. The CDR3 spans 13 residues. The V and J ends lost 6 bases and 6 bases respectively, with 12 bases between them. CDR3 DNA sequence: TGTGCCAGCAGTTTGGGACCGGCCAATGAGCAGTTCTTC. Amino acids: CASSLGPANEQFF. Full variable domain (missing parts from reference TRBV7-6 and TRBJ2-1): GAGVSQSPRYKVTKRGQDVALRCDPISGHVSLYWYRQALGQGPEFLTYFNYEAQQDKSGLPNDRFSAERPEGSISTLTIQRTEQRDSAMYRCASSLGPANEQFFGPGTRLTVL.

In its sample, this clonotype was seen a few times. This sequence joins TRBV5-4 and TRBJ2-1, with D possibly being TRBD2 (7 bases). The germline gives CDR1 SGHNT, CDR2 YYREEE (reference sequence). The CDR3 length is 16 residues. The germline V and J ends were trimmed by 3 bases and 7 bases, with 20 bases remaining between them. CDR3 in amino acids: CASSYSLGGGPNEQFF. In DNA, the CDR3 is TGTGCCAGCAGCTACTCGCTAGGGGGGGGACCAAATGAGCAGTTCTTC. The full variable domain, completed using reference TRBV5-4 and TRBJ2-1, is ETGVTQSPTHLIKTRGQQVTLRCSSQSGHNTVSWYQQALGQGPQFIFQYYREEENGRGNFPPRFSGLQFPNYSSELNVNALELDDSALYLCASSYSLGGGPNEQFFGPGTRLTVL.

V usage is TRBV19 and J usage is TRBJ1-1; D uncertain. The CDR3 loop spans 14 amino acids. Trimming stripped 3 bases from V and 0 bases from J, with 8 bases between. Looked up from germline, CDR1 is LNHDA and CDR2 is SQIVND (reference sequence). Here the CDR3 reads CASSMNGLNTEAFF. CDR3 nucleotide sequence: TGTGCCAGTAGTATGAACGGCTTGAACACTGAAGCTTTCTTT.

This clonotype appeared many times. CDR3 in DNA: TGTGCCAGCAGCCAAGTGGGGAACTATGGCTACACCTTC. It translates to CASSQVGNYGYTF. This sequence joins TRBV14 and TRBJ1-2; no reliable D call. Trimming cost V 1 base and J 2 bases, with 5 bases left between them. In germline, CDR1 is SGHDN, CDR2 FVKESK. This CDR3 has 13 residues.

This clonotype has ten or more counts. The V gene is TRBV3-1, the J gene TRBJ2-1; D call uncertain. CDR3 length: 12 amino acids. Looked up from germline, CDR1 is LGHDT and CDR2 is YNNKEL (reference sequence). With 1 base removed from V and 7 bases from J, the gap between germline ends came to 5 bases. In nucleotides, the CDR3 is TGTGCCAGCAGCCAAGGGGGTAATGAGCAGTTCTTC. Translation gives CASSQGGNEQFF.

This sequence joins TRBV20-1 and TRBJ2-7, with 11 bases identical to TRBD2. This CDR3 has 15 residues. V shed 3 bases and J 4 bases; nucleotides not matched to a gene: 8. CDR1 DFQATT and CDR2 SNEGSKA come from the germline V gene (reference sequence). In DNA form, the CDR3 reads TGCAGTGCTAGGGATCTACTAGCGGGGGATTACGAGCAGTACTTC. Residues: CSARDLLAGDYEQYF.

This clonotype occurred a few times. The chain is built from TRBV18 and TRBJ2-7; the D gene could be TRBD1 or TRBD2 (6 bases each). In germline, CDR1 is KGHSH, CDR2 LQKENI. V was clipped by 0 bases and J by 4 bases, with 13 bases between them. CDR3 length equals 15 residues. In DNA, the CDR3 is TGTGCCAGCTCACCACCGGGGGGCTTTACTTACGAGCAGTACTTC. Translation: CASSPPGGFTYEQYF. Full variable domain (rest looked up from reference TRBV18 and TRBJ2-7): NAGVMQNPRHLVRRRGQEARLRCSPMKGHSHVYWYRQLPEEGLKFMVYLQKENIIDESGMPKERFSAEFPKEGPSILRIQQVVRGDSAAYFCASSPPGGFTYEQYFGPGTRLTVT.